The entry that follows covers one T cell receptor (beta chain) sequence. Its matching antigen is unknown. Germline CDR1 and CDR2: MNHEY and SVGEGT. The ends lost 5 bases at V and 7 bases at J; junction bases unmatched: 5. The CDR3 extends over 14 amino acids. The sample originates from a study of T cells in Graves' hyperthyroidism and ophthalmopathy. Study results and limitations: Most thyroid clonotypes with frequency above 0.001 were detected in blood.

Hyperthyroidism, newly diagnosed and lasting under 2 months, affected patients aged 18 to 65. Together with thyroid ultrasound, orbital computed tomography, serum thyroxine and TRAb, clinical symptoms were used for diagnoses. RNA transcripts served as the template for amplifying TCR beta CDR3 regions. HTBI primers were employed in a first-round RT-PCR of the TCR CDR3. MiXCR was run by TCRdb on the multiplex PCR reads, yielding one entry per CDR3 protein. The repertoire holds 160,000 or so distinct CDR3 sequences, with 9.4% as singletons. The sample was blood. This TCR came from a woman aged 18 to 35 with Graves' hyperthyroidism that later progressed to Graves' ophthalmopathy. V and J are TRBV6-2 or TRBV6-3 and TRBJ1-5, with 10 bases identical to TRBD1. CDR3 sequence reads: CASSLRDRGQPQHF. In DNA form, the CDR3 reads TGTGCCAGCAGTCTCCGGGACAGGGGCCAGCCCCAGCATTTT.